Each of the 26 T cell receptor beta chains below was sequenced from the same sample in a study of T cell responses to AZD1222 COVID-19 vaccine. The repertoire was sequenced with immunoSEQ multiplex PCR; TCRdb's copy has only in-frame clones and lacks some. The sample holds around 72,000 clones, around 82% seen once. Source: peripheral blood, taken on day 0 of AZD1222 vaccination. These receptors all stem from an adult in good health.

The rearrangement links TRBV19 to TRBJ2-5; D is perhaps TRBD2 (7 bases). Germline V gives CDR1 LNHDA, CDR2 SQIVND (reference sequence). The CDR3 consists of 14 residues. Trimming took 5 bases from V and 5 from J, leaving 15 bases between them. CDR3 protein: CASSVRGAGETQYF. The CDR3 DNA follows: TGTGCCAGTAGTGTCCGGGGGGCTGGGGAGACCCAGTACTTC.

The chain recombines TRBV4-1 with TRBJ2-3, with TRBD1 as a possible D gene (6 bases). Trimming pared 2 bases from V and 4 bases from J, leaving 10 bases between. Per germline, CDR1 MGHRA and CDR2 YSYEKL. This CDR3 region has 14 residues. This CDR3 is CASSQLRGSDTQYF. The CDR3 coding sequence is TGCGCCAGCAGCCAATTGAGGGGGTCAGATACGCAGTATTTT.

The chain links TRBV6-5 to TRBJ1-2; D unclear. CDR1 and CDR2 (germline): MNHEY, SVGAGI. The CDR3 is made up of 13 amino acids. The V gene lost 5 bases and the J gene lost 5 bases, with 12 bases spanning the gap. CDR3 sequence: CASSTQNAYGYTF. The CDR3 DNA reads as TGTGCCAGCAGTACCCAGAACGCTTATGGCTACACCTTC.

This clone has a handful of counts. The rearrangement links TRBV11-2 to TRBJ2-7; D remains unclear. Germline CDR1 SGHAT, CDR2 FQNNGV. V was trimmed by 5 bases and J by 3 bases, leaving 11 bases between them. CDR3 length equals 13 residues. CDR3 nucleotides: TGTGCCAGCAGCCGAGCAGGAGACTACGAGCAGTACTTC. Translated: CASSRAGDYEQYF. The whole variable domain, remainder taken from reference TRBV11-2 and TRBJ2-7, is EAGVAQSPRYKIIEKRQSVAFWCNPISGHATLYWYQQILGQGPKLLIQFQNNGVVDDSQLPKDRFSAERLKGVDSTLKIQPAKLEDSAVYLCASSRAGDYEQYFGPGTRLTVT.

The chain combines TRBV30 with TRBJ1-1, with TRBD1 matching 9 bases. Trimming at V came to 5 bases and at J to 4 bases, leaving 8 bases not matched to a gene. The germline gives CDR1 GTSNPN, CDR2 SVGIG (reference sequence). This CDR3 comprises 14 residues. CDR3 loop: CAWETGGLGTEAFF. In DNA, the CDR3 is TGTGCCTGGGAGACAGGGGGTCTGGGCACTGAAGCTTTCTTT.

Here the CDR3 DNA reads TGTGCCAGCAGCGTAGGTAGCCAGAGGAACACCGGGGAGCTGTTTTTT. Its protein product is CASSVGSQRNTGELFF. V is TRBV9 and J is TRBJ2-2; D ambiguous. Trimming took off 0 bases at V and 1 base at J, with 10 bases between the two ends. The germline V gene has CDR1 SGDLS and CDR2 YYNGEE. This CDR3 is built from 16 residues. The full variable domain, rest sourced from reference TRBV9 and TRBJ2-2, is DSGVTQTPKHLITATGQRVTLRCSPRSGDLSVYWYQQSLDQGLQFLIQYYNGEERAKGNILERFSAQQFPDLHSELNLSSLELGDSALYFCASSVGSQRNTGELFFGEGSRLTVL.

This rearrangement joins TRBV5-4 to TRBJ2-3; the D gene could be TRBD1 or TRBD2 (5 bases each). Germline CDR1 reads SGHNT; CDR2 reads YYREEE (reference sequence). Trimming took 3 bases from V and 6 from J, leaving 23 bases between them. CDR3 length: 17 amino acids. The CDR3 nucleotides are TGTGCCAGCAGCTCTAGGACGGGACCCCTGAGTGGGGATACGCAGTATTTT. Its translation is CASSSRTGPLSGDTQYF.

This chain uses TRBV18 with TRBJ2-1; tentative D call: TRBD1 (6 bases). With 3 bases removed from V and 4 bases from J, the gap between germline ends came to 10 bases. The germline V gene encodes CDR1 KGHSH and CDR2 LQKENI. The CDR3 is 14 amino acids. The DNA of the CDR3 is TGTGCCAGCTCACCCAATACAGGGTACAATGAGCAGTTCTTC. Protein product: CASSPNTGYNEQFF.

Only one count was recorded for this clone. The chain is built from TRBV6-2 or TRBV6-3 and TRBJ1-5; unclear D gene. CDR3 length: 14 residues. The germline V gene has CDR1 MNHEY and CDR2 SVGEGT. The V gene lost 6 bases and the J gene lost 1 base, with 10 bases spanning the gap. As DNA, the CDR3 is TGTGCCAGCAGCATGATGGGAAGCAATCAGCCCCAGCATTTT. Its translation is CASSMMGSNQPQHF.

The CDR3 region is CASSLPRGEYAETQYF. The DNA of the CDR3 is TGTGCCAGCAGCTTACCCAGGGGGGAGTATGCGGAGACCCAGTACTTC. The V gene is TRBV7-9, the J gene TRBJ2-5, with TRBD1 as a possible D gene (7 bases). Trimming took off 2 bases at V and 5 bases at J, with 18 bases between the two ends. The CDR3 is made up of 16 amino acids. The germline CDR1 and CDR2 sequences are SEHNR and FQNEAQ (reference sequence). Supplemented by reference TRBV7-9 and TRBJ2-5, the full variable domain reads DTGVSQNPRHKITKRGQNVTFRCDPISEHNRLYWYRQTLGQGPEFLTYFQNEAQLEKSRLLSDRFSAERPKGSFSTLEIQRTEQGDSAMYLCASSLPRGEYAETQYFGPGTRLLVL.

This clone is a singleton in its sample. The chain uses TRBV28 and TRBJ2-5, with D perhaps TRBD1 (6 bases). Germline V gene sequence: CDR1 MDHEN, CDR2 SYDVKM. CDR3 length equals 14 residues. Between the trimmed V and J ends, which lost 5 bases and 4 bases, there was a span of 14 bases. Written as DNA, the CDR3 is TGTGCCAGCAGTCCCACCTGGGGGCGAGAGACCCAGTACTTC. It encodes CASSPTWGRETQYF.

V is TRBV9 and J is TRBJ2-2; D gene ambiguous. This CDR3 is built from 16 residues. The V and J ends lost 6 bases and 3 bases respectively, with 18 bases between them. Germline CDR1 SGDLS, CDR2 YYNGEE. The chain's CDR3 is CASTPNSRHDTGELFF. The CDR3 DNA follows: TGTGCCAGCACCCCTAATAGCCGCCACGACACCGGGGAGCTGTTTTTT.

This chain joins TRBV4-1 and TRBJ2-1; perhaps TRBD1 as D (6 bases). This CDR3 region has 18 residues. V was trimmed by 1 base and J by 3 bases, leaving 19 bases between them. In germline, CDR1 is MGHRA, CDR2 YSYEKL. The CDR3 sequence: CASSQVPSGTRNYNEQFF. The CDR3 nucleotides read TGCGCCAGCAGCCAAGTGCCTTCCGGGACAAGAAACTACAATGAGCAGTTCTTC.

The chain combines TRBV5-1 with TRBJ2-5; the D call may be TRBD1 or TRBD2 (5 bases each). This CDR3 has 16 amino acids. Germline loops: CDR1 SGHRS, CDR2 YFSETQ. V lost 0 bases to trimming and J lost 4 bases, with 16 bases between them. The CDR3 loop reads CASSLGDQGGGETQYF. In DNA form, the CDR3 reads TGCGCCAGCAGCTTGGGGGACCAGGGTGGAGGAGAGACCCAGTACTTC. The full variable domain, in which reference TRBV5-1 and TRBJ2-5 provide the parts outside the CDR3, is KAGVTQTPRYLIKTRGQQVTLSCSPISGHRSVSWYQQTPGQGLQFLFEYFSETQRNKGNFPGRFSGRQFSNSRSEMNVSTLELGDSALYLCASSLGDQGGGETQYFGPGTRLLVL.

CDR3 bases: TGTGCCAGCAGCTTGGTGGGCTCGGACTATGGCTACACCTTC. Translated, it gives CASSLVGSDYGYTF. The chain has TRBV5-4 and TRBJ1-2; D ambiguous. With 0 bases removed from V and 3 bases from J, the gap between germline ends came to 9 bases. CDR3 length: 14 residues. Germline CDR1 SGHNT, CDR2 YYREEE (reference sequence).

V usage is TRBV25-1 and J usage is TRBJ1-2; D might be TRBD1 (5 bases). The CDR3 runs to 11 residues. V was pared by 7 bases and J by 8 bases, with 11 bases between. CDR1 and CDR2 (germline): MGHDK, SYGVNS. The DNA for the CDR3 is TGTGCCAGCAAAATGGGGGTGGGCTACACCTTC. Protein: CASKMGVGYTF.

V usage is TRBV11-2 and J usage is TRBJ2-2; 7 nucleotides agree with TRBD1. The CDR3 loop spans 16 amino acids. Looked up from germline, CDR1 is SGHAT and CDR2 is FQNNGV. V was clipped by 4 bases and J by 0 bases; unmatched bases: 5. CDR3 sequence reads: CASSSTGTANTGELFF. The CDR3 DNA reads as TGTGCCAGCAGCTCGACAGGGACCGCGAACACCGGGGAGCTGTTTTTT.

J is TRBJ2-7 and V is TRBV5-1, with a tentative D call TRBD1 (5 bases). Trimming took 0 bases from V and 5 from J, leaving 15 bases between them. Germline CDR1 SGHRS, CDR2 YFSETQ. The CDR3 spans 15 residues. The CDR3 bases are TGCGCCAGCAGCTTGGAGGGGCCCCATACCGACGAGCAGTACTTC. Amino acids: CASSLEGPHTDEQYF.

This chain uses TRBV7-9 with TRBJ1-2, with TRBD1 identical over 10 bases. Germline trimming cut 0 bases from V and 7 bases from J; bases unmatched to any gene: 5. CDR3 size: 15 residues. Germline V gene sequence: CDR1 SEHNR, CDR2 FQNEAQ (reference sequence). The CDR3 reads CASSLAEGTGAGYTF. The DNA for the CDR3 is TGTGCCAGCAGCTTAGCGGAGGGGACAGGGGCTGGCTACACCTTC.

CDR3 DNA: TGCGCCAGCAGTCCGTTGACGTTCGGACCCTCGGATCCCTCCGAGCAGTACTTC. It translates to CASSPLTFGPSDPSEQYF. The chain employs TRBV23-1 and TRBJ2-7, with D unclear. TRBV23-1 is an open reading frame whose function is uncertain. The CDR3 totals 18 residues. V was cut by 4 bases and J by 6 bases, with 28 bases left in between.

The chain combines TRBV6-5 with TRBJ1-1; no clear D. The CDR3 totals 14 residues. V shed 2 bases and J shed 1 base, with 8 bases lying between them. The germline V gene has CDR1 MNHEY and CDR2 SVGAGI. CDR3 in DNA: TGTGCCAGCAGTTACGGGGTGGGGAACACTGAAGCTTTCTTT. Its translation is CASSYGVGNTEAFF.

The chain recombines TRBV6-5 with TRBJ1-1; D is uncertain. CDR1 is MNHEY, CDR2 SVGAGI, per germline. The V end was cut by 8 bases, the J end by 0 bases, with 13 bases between. The CDR3 is made up of 14 amino acids. The CDR3 loop reads CASDPPRMNTEAFF. The CDR3 nucleotides read TGTGCCAGCGATCCCCCCCGCATGAACACTGAAGCTTTCTTT.

Only a few counts were recorded for this clone. The V and J genes are TRBV5-1 and TRBJ2-5; D call uncertain. The CDR3 spans 16 residues. V lost 2 bases, J lost 2 bases, and 16 bases lay in between. Germline V CDR1 and CDR2: SGHRS, YFSETQ. The CDR3 DNA reads TGCGCCAGCAGCTTCCCCGACGCCGTCCAGCAAGAGACCCAGTACTTC. Amino acid sequence: CASSFPDAVQQETQYF. The full variable domain, with the rest looked up from reference TRBV5-1 and TRBJ2-5, is KAGVTQTPRYLIKTRGQQVTLSCSPISGHRSVSWYQQTPGQGLQFLFEYFSETQRNKGNFPGRFSGRQFSNSRSEMNVSTLELGDSALYLCASSFPDAVQQETQYFGPGTRLLVL.

V and J are TRBV29-1 and TRBJ2-4; TRBD2 agrees at 8 bases. This CDR3 has 17 amino acids. V lost 1 base to trimming and J lost 8 bases; unmatched junction nucleotides: 16. Looked up from germline, CDR1 is SQVTM and CDR2 is ANQGSEA. CDR3 in amino acids: CSVEGSSSGYKGDIQYF. DNA for the CDR3: TGCAGCGTTGAAGGGAGTTCTAGCGGGTACAAGGGGGACATTCAGTACTTC.

This clone is medium-sized in the sample. The genes are TRBV4-3 and TRBJ1-5; D gene unclear. CDR1 and CDR2 (germline): LGHNA, YSLEER. The CDR3 is 13 residues long. V dropped 5 bases and J dropped 5 bases, with 10 bases sitting between them. CDR3 nucleotide sequence: TGCGCCAGCAGCTCAAGGTGGGATCAGCCCCAGCATTTT. As protein: CASSSRWDQPQHF.

V usage is TRBV5-1 and J usage is TRBJ2-7, with a possible D match to TRBD1 (6 bases). The germline V gene has CDR1 SGHRS and CDR2 YFSETQ. V dropped 2 bases and J dropped 7 bases, with 13 bases sitting between them. This CDR3 is 13 amino acids long. CDR3 DNA: TGCGCCAGCAGCTTCGGCCTCAGGGGAGAGCAGTACTTC. Its translation is CASSFGLRGEQYF.